This TCR beta chain was obtained from a study of blood T cell repertoires in COVID-19. Looking at the study overall: Acute and convalescent COVID-19 specimens originated in the United States, Italy and Spain. PBMCs, B-cell-depleted T cells, or T cells were the source of the cDNA or gDNA that made up the material.

CDR1 and CDR2 (germline): LNHNV, YYDKDF (reference sequence). Trimming cost V 0 bases and J 1 base, with 16 bases left between them. This CDR3 is 18 amino acids long. Source study methods: Estimates of nucleated cell counts were drawn from the amplification of reference gene primers. Clones were read by immunoSEQ multiplex PCR, and TCRdb kept only the in-frame ones, dropping some. That table supplies the V and J calls and clone size; D and trimming were determined from the DNA. The sample includes tens of thousands of clones, approximately 82% of them seen just once. This rearrangement joins TRBV15 to TRBJ2-4; a possible D gene is TRBD2 (6 bases). Sequencing was done on a sample of peripheral blood. The sequence was collected from a woman older than 75 with active or convalescent COVID-19. The CDR3 sequence: CATSRDPPGGWAKNIQYF. For the CDR3, the DNA is TGTGCCACCAGCAGAGATCCCCCCGGAGGGTGGGCCAAAAACATTCAGTACTTC.